This T cell receptor (beta chain) was recorded in a study of blood T cell repertoires in COVID-19. Method: immunoSEQ multiplex PCR; TCRdb's copy keeps in-frame clones and lacks some. Among around 380,000 clones listed, 70% to 85% were seen once. The CDR3 is 15 residues long. Germline loops: CDR1 SGHVS, CDR2 FNYEAQ. V lost 1 base, J lost 2 bases, and 9 bases lay in between. The sequencing input was peripheral blood. This sequence joins TRBV7-6 and TRBJ2-1, with a weak D call TRBD2 (5 bases). The receptor's source is a human donor with acute or convalescent COVID-19. The donor label of this sample is uncertain. CDR3 in DNA: TGTGCCAGCAGCTTAGGGGCGGGTCCCTACAATGAGCAGTTCTTC. Amino acid sequence: CASSLGAGPYNEQFF.